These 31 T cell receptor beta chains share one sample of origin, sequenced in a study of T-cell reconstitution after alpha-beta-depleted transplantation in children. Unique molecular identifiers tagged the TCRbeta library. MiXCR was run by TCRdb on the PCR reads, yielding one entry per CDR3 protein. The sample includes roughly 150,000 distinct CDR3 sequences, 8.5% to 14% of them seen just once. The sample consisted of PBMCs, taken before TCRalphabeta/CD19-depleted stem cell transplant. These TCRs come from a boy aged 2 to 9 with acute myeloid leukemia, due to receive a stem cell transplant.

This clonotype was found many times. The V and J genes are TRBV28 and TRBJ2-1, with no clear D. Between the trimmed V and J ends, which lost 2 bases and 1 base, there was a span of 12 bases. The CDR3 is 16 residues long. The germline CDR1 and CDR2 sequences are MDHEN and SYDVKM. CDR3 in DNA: TGTGCCAGCAGTTTAATTGGGGTCGGGTCCTACAATGAGCAGTTCTTC. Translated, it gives CASSLIGVGSYNEQFF.

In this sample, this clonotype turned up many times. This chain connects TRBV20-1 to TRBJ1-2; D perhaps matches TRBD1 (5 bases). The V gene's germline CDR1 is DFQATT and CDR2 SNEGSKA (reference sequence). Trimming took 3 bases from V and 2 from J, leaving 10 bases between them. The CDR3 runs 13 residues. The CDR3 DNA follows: TGCAGTGCTAGGGGACGGCTAAACTATGGCTACACCTTC. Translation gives CSARGRLNYGYTF.

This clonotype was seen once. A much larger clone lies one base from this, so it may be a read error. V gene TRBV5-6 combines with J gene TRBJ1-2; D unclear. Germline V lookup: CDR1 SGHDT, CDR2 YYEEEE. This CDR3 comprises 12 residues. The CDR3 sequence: CASSLGGNGDTF. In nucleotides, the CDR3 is TGTGCCAGCAGCTTGGGGGGAAATGGCGACACCTTC.

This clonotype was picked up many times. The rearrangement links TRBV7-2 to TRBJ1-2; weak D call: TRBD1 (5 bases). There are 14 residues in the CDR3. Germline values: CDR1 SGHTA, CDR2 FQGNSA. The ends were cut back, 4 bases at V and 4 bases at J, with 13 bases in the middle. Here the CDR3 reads CASSSSGLFYGYTF. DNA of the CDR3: TGTGCCAGCAGCTCATCGGGACTATTCTATGGCTACACCTTC.

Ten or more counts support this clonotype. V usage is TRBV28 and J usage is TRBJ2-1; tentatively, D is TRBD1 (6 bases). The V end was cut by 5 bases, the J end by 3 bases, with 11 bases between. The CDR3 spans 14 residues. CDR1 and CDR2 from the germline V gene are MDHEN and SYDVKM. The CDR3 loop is CASSGQWGYNEQFF. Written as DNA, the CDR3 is TGTGCCAGCAGTGGACAGTGGGGCTACAATGAGCAGTTCTTC. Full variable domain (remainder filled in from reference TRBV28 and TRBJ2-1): DVKVTQSSRYLVKRTGEKVFLECVQDMDHENMFWYRQDPGLGLRLIYFSYDVKMKEKGDIPEGYSVSREKKERFSLILESASTNQTSMYLCASSGQWGYNEQFFGPGTRLTVL.

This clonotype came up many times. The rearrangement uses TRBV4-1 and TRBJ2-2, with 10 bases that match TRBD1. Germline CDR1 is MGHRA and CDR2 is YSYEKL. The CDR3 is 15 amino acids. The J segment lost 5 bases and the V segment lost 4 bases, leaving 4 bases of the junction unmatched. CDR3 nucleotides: TGCGCCAGCAGCCTCTGGACAGGGGGGACCGGGGAGCTGTTTTTT. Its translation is CASSLWTGGTGELFF.

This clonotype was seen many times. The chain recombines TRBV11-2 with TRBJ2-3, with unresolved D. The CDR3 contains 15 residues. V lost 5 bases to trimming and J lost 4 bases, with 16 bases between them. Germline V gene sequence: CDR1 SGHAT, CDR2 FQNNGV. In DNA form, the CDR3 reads TGTGCCAGCAGCCCTCGTATTATGCCGCCAGATACGCAGTATTTT. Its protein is CASSPRIMPPDTQYF.

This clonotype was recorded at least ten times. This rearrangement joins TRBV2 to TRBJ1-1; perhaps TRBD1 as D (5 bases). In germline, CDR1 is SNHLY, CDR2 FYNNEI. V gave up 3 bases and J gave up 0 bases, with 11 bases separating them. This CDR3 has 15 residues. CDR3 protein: CASSEETEVNTEAFF. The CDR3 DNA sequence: TGTGCCAGCAGTGAGGAGACAGAGGTGAACACTGAAGCTTTCTTT. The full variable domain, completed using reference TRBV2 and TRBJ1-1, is EPEVTQTPSHQVTQMGQEVILRCVPISNHLYFYWYRQILGQKVEFLVSFYNNEISEKSEIFDDQFSVERPDGSNFTLKIRSTKLEDSAMYFCASSEETEVNTEAFFGQGTRLTVV.

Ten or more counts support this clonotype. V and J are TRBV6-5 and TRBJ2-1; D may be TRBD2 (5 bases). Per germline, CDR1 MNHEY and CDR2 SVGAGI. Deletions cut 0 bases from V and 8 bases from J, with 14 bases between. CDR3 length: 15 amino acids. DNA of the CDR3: TGTGCCAGCAGTTACTCCACTCCTACTAGTGATGAGCAGTTCTTC. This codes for CASSYSTPTSDEQFF.

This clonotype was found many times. In DNA, the CDR3 is TGCGCCAGCAGTCCCGTCGGGGGCTCCTACGAGCAGTACTTC. Translating it yields CASSPVGGSYEQYF. The chain has TRBV4-1 and TRBJ2-7, with a weak D call TRBD2 (6 bases). The length of the CDR3 is 14 residues. CDR1 is MGHRA, CDR2 YSYEKL, per germline. V lost 6 bases and J lost 0, with 12 bases in between.

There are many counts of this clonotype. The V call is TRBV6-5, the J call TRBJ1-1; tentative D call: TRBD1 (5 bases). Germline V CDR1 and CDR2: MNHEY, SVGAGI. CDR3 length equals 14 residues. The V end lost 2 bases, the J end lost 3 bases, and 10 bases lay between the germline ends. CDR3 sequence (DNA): TGTGCCAGCAGTTACCTGGGGGGGGACACTGAAGCTTTCTTT. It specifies CASSYLGGDTEAFF.

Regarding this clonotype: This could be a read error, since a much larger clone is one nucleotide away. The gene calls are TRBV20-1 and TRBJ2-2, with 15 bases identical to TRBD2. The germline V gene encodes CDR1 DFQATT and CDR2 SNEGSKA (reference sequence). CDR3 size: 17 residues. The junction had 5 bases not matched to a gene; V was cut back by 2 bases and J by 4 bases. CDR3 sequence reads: CSARPGTSGRSTGELFF. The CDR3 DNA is TGCAGTGCTAGACCCGGGACTAGCGGGAGGAGCACCGGGGAGCTGTTTTTT.

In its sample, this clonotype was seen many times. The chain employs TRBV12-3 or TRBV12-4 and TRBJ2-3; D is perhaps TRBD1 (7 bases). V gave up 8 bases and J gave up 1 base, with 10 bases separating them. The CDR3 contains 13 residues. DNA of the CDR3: TGTGCCAGCGACAGGGAGGGCACAGATACGCAGTATTTT. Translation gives CASDREGTDTQYF.

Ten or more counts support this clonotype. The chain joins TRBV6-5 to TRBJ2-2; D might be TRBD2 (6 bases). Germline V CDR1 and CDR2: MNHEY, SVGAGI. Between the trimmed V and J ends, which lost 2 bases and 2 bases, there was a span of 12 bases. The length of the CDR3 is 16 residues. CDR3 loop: CASSYAGGPNTGELFF. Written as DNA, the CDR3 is TGTGCCAGCAGTTACGCCGGGGGACCCAACACCGGGGAGCTGTTTTTT.

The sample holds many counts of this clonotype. CDR3 loop: CSVKGSITGELFF. Here the CDR3 DNA reads TGCAGCGTTAAGGGATCCATCACCGGGGAGCTGTTTTTT. The chain employs TRBV29-1 and TRBJ2-2; D ambiguous. Per germline, CDR1 SQVTM and CDR2 ANQGSEA. V lost 5 bases and J lost 4, with 11 bases in between. The CDR3 is 13 residues long.

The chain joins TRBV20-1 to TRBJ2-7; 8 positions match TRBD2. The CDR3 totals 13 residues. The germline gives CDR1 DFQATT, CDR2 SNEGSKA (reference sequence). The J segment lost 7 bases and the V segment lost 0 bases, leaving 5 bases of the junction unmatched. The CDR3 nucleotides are TGCAGTGCTAGAGATTGGGGCGGGGGGGAGCAGTACTTC. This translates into CSARDWGGGEQYF.

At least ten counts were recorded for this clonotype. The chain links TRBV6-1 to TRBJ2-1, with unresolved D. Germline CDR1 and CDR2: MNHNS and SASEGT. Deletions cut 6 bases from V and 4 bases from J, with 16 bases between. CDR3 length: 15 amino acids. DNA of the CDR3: TGTGCCAGCAGCTTCGACATGGGTCCTTACAATGAGCAGTTCTTC. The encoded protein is CASSFDMGPYNEQFF.

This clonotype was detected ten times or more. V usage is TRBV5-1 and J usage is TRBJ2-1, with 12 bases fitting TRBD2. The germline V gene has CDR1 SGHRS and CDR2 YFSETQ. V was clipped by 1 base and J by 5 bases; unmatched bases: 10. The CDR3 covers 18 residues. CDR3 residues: CASSLFFSGLAGNNEQFF. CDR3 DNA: TGCGCCAGCAGCTTGTTTTTTTCCGGACTAGCGGGAAACAATGAGCAGTTCTTC.

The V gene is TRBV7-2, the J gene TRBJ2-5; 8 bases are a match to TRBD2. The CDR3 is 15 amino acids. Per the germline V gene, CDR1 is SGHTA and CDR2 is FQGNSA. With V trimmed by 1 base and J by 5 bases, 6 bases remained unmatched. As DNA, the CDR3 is TGTGCCAGCAGCTTAGTCAGCGGGAGTGGTGAGACCCAGTACTTC. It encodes CASSLVSGSGETQYF.

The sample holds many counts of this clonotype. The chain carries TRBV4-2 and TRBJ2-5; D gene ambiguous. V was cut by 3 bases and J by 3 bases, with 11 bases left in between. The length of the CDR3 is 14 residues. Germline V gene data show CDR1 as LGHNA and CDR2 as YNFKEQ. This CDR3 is CASSQLGQKETQYF. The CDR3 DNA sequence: TGTGCCAGCAGCCAGCTGGGCCAAAAAGAGACCCAGTACTTC.

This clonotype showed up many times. This CDR3 reads CATGQSYEQYV. The CDR3 DNA reads as TGTGCCACAGGACAGAGCTACGAGCAGTACGTC. The rearrangement uses TRBV24-1 and TRBJ2-7; tentative D call: TRBD1 (6 bases). This CDR3 is built from 11 residues. Per the germline V gene, CDR1 is KGHDR and CDR2 is SFDVKD. The V and J ends lost 10 bases and 3 bases respectively, with 9 bases between them.

DNA for the CDR3: TGCAGTGCTAGAGACACACAGACTGAAGCTTTCTTT. Its protein product is CSARDTQTEAFF. The chain uses TRBV20-1 and TRBJ1-1; D is unclear. Trimming shortened V by 0 bases and J by 5 bases, and 7 bases separated the two germline ends. CDR3 length: 12 residues. CDR1 and CDR2 from the germline V gene are DFQATT and SNEGSKA (reference sequence).

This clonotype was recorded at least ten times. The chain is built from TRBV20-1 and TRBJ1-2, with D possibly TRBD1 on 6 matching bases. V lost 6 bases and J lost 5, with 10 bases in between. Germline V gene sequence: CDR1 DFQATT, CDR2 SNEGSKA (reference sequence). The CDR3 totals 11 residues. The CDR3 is CSAWTEYGYTF. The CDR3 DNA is TGCAGTGCGTGGACAGAGTATGGCTACACCTTC.

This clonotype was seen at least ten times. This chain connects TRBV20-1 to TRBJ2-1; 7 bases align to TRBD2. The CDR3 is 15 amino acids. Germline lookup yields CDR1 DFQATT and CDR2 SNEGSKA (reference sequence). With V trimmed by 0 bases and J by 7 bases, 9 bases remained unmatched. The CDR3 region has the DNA TGCAGTGCTAGAGATCTAGGACTAGGATCAAATGAGCAGTTCTTC. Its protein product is CSARDLGLGSNEQFF.

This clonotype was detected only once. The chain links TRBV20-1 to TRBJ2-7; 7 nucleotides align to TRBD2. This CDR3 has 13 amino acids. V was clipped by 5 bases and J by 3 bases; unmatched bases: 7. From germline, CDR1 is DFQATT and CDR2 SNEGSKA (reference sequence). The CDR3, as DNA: TGCAGTGCTCCGGGGGTAGCGGGCTACGAGCAGTACTTC. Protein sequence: CSAPGVAGYEQYF.

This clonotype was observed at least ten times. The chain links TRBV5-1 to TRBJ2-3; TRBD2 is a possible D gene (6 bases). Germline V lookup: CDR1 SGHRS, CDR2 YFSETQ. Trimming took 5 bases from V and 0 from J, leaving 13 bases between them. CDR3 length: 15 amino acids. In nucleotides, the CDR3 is TGCGCCAGCAGAGGACTAAGCTCTAGCACAGATACGCAGTATTTT. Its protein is CASRGLSSSTDTQYF.

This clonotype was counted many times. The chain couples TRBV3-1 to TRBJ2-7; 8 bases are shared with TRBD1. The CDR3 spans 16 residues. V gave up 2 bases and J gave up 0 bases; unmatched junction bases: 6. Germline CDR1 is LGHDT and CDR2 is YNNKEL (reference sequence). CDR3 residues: CASSQYPGQDSYEQYF. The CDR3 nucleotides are TGTGCCAGCAGCCAATATCCGGGACAGGACTCCTACGAGCAGTACTTC.

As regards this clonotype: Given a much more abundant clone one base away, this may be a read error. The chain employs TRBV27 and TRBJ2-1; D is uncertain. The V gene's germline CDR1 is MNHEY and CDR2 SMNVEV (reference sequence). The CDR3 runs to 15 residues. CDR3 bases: TGTGCCAGCAGTCTTAGCAGCTACTCCTACAATGAGCAGCTCTTC. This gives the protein CASSLSSYSYNEQLF.

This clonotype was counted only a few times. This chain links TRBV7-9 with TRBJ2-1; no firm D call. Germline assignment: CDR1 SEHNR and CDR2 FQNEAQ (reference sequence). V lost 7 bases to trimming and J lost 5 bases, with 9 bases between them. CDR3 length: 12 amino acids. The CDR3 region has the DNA TGTGCCAGCACCCCCAGCGACAATGAGCAGTTCTTC. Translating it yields CASTPSDNEQFF.

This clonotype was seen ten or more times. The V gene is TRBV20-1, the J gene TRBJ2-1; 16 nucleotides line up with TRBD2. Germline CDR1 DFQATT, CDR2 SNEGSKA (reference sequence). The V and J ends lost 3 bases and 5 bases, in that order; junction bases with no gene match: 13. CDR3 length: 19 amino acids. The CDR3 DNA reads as TGCAGTGCTAGCTACTCCGGGACTAGCGGGAGGGGAACCAACAATGAGCAGTTCTTC. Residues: CSASYSGTSGRGTNNEQFF.

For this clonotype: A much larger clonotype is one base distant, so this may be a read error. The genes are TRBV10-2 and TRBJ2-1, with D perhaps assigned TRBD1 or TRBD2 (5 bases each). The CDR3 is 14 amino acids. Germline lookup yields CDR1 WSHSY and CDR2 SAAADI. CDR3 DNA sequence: TGCGCCAGCAGACGGGACGTCGCAAACAATGAGCAGATCTTC. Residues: CASRRDVANNEQIF.